The 6 T cell receptor beta chains presented below share a single source sample, sequenced in a study of blood T cell repertoires in COVID-19. The data were produced by immunoSEQ multiplex PCR, yet TCRdb's version contains in-frame clones alone and is incomplete. The sample holds approximately 200,000 clones, 86% seen once. Sequenced sample: peripheral blood. Source of these receptors: a woman aged 30 to 39 with active or convalescent COVID-19.

V usage is TRBV19 and J usage is TRBJ1-5, with unresolved D. The V end was cut by 9 bases, the J end by 4 bases, with 13 bases between. The CDR3 runs to 13 residues. Germline V gives CDR1 LNHDA, CDR2 SQIVND (reference sequence). The CDR3, as DNA: TGTGCCAGCGCAGGACTTGGAAATCAGCCCCAGCATTTT. Protein product: CASAGLGNQPQHF.

The rearrangement uses TRBV5-6 and TRBJ2-2; 8 nucleotides line up with TRBD1. Germline CDR1 reads SGHDT; CDR2 reads YYEEEE. The CDR3 has 13 amino acids. Germline trimming cut 3 bases from V and 5 bases from J; bases unmatched to any gene: 0. In DNA, the CDR3 is TGTGCCAGCAGCTGGACAGGGACCGGGGAGCTGTTTTTT. Protein sequence: CASSWTGTGELFF.

This chain connects TRBV11-3 to TRBJ2-7; 13 bases are a match to TRBD2. The V gene end was trimmed by 5 bases and the J gene end by 6 bases; junction bases not matched to a gene: 10. This CDR3 is 16 amino acids long. The germline V gene has CDR1 SGHNT and CDR2 YENEEA. The CDR3 loop is CASSPRLAGGSGEQYF. The CDR3 DNA reads TGTGCCAGCAGCCCAAGACTAGCGGGGGGATCCGGCGAGCAGTACTTC.

The chain employs TRBV7-8 and TRBJ1-5, with 9 bases matching TRBD1. CDR3 size: 15 residues. The germline V gene has CDR1 SGHVS and CDR2 FQNEAQ. The V gene end was trimmed by 5 bases and the J gene end by 7 bases; junction bases not matched to a gene: 9. CDR3 amino acids: CASSTAGTGIQPQHF. The DNA of the CDR3 is TGTGCCAGCAGCACAGCCGGGACAGGGATACAGCCCCAGCATTTT.

The gene calls are TRBV19 and TRBJ1-1; D is perhaps TRBD1 (5 bases). The V end lost 3 bases, the J end lost 1 base, and 6 bases lay between the germline ends. Germline values: CDR1 LNHDA, CDR2 SQIVND (reference sequence). The CDR3 extends over 13 amino acids. The CDR3 region is CASSMGGNTEAFF. CDR3 bases: TGTGCCAGTAGTATGGGGGGGAACACTGAAGCTTTCTTT.

The chain joins TRBV19 to TRBJ1-3; 10 bases align to TRBD1. Germline CDR1 is LNHDA and CDR2 is SQIVND (reference sequence). Trimming took 1 base from V and 0 from J; bases not matched to a gene: 6. This CDR3 is built from 18 residues. CDR3 coding DNA: TGTGCCAGTAGTATAGGCCCGGGACAGGGGATCTCTGGAAACACCATATATTTT. Residues: CASSIGPGQGISGNTIYF.